One and the same sample provided the 14 T cell receptor beta chains below, sequenced in a study of blood T cell repertoires in COVID-19. Profiling relied on immunoSEQ multiplex PCR, and the TCRdb table lists in-frame clones only, not all of them. The sample has some 120,000 clones, roughly 88% seen once. The sequenced sample was peripheral blood. These receptor sequences come from a woman aged 45-60 years with active or convalescent COVID-19.

The chain links TRBV19 to TRBJ2-7, with 7 bases identical to TRBD2. The CDR3 consists of 14 residues. Looked up from germline, CDR1 is LNHDA and CDR2 is SQIVND (reference sequence). J was trimmed by 3 bases and V by 1 base; bases with no gene match: 3. CDR3: CASSIGLADYEQYF. CDR3 DNA: TGTGCCAGTAGTATAGGGCTAGCGGACTACGAGCAGTACTTC.

The gene calls are TRBV9 and TRBJ2-2; 7 bases are shared with TRBD2. Losses at the gene ends were 4 bases for V and 5 bases for J; bases not matched to a gene: 2. Germline assignment: CDR1 SGDLS and CDR2 YYNGEE. This CDR3 has 13 amino acids. The CDR3 protein is CASSPGGTGELFF. In DNA, the CDR3 is TGTGCCAGCAGCCCCGGGGGGACCGGGGAGCTGTTTTTT.

The chain recombines TRBV5-1 with TRBJ2-3, with 8 bases matching TRBD1. The germline V gene encodes CDR1 SGHRS and CDR2 YFSETQ. J lost 1 base, V lost 0 bases, and 7 bases had no gene match. The length of the CDR3 is 17 residues. For the CDR3, the DNA is TGCGCCAGCAGCTTGGCTGGACAGGGAATGGGCACAGATACGCAGTATTTT. Its protein is CASSLAGQGMGTDTQYF.

The chain is built from TRBV9 and TRBJ2-1; D not resolved. Trimming cost V 0 bases and J 0 bases, with 7 bases left between them. Germline values: CDR1 SGDLS, CDR2 YYNGEE. This CDR3 contains 15 residues. CDR3 bases: TGTGCCAGCAGCGTAGATCCTAACTCCTACAATGAGCAGTTCTTC. Translating gives CASSVDPNSYNEQFF.

The gene calls are TRBV30 and TRBJ1-1; no reliable D call. The CDR3 consists of 12 residues. In germline, CDR1 is GTSNPN, CDR2 SVGIG (reference sequence). Trimming cost V 2 bases and J 8 bases, with 12 bases left between them. The CDR3 bases are TGTGCCTGGAGTCGTGAGCCCGGGGAAGCTTTCTTT. Encoded protein: CAWSREPGEAFF. Full variable domain (remainder filled in from reference TRBV30 and TRBJ1-1): SQTIHQWPATLVQPVGSPLSLECTVEGTSNPNLYWYRQAAGRGLQLLFYSVGIGQISSEVPQNLSASRPQDRQFILSSKKLLLSDSGFYLCAWSREPGEAFFGQGTRLTVV.

The chain uses TRBV7-2 and TRBJ1-1, with 7 bases that match TRBD1. Germline V gives CDR1 SGHTA, CDR2 FQGNSA. CDR3 length equals 13 residues. Germline trimming cut 5 bases from V and 3 bases from J; bases unmatched to any gene: 3. The CDR3 protein is CASSRDRDTEAFF. Written as DNA, the CDR3 is TGTGCCAGCAGCCGGGACAGAGACACTGAAGCTTTCTTT.

The chain couples TRBV24-1 to TRBJ2-1, with 8 bases matching TRBD1. The germline V gene encodes CDR1 KGHDR and CDR2 SFDVKD. The length of the CDR3 is 14 residues. After removal of 1 base from V and 7 bases from J, the junction contained 2 bases not matched to a gene. CDR3: CATSDFTGGNEQFF. In DNA, the CDR3 is TGTGCCACCAGTGATTTTACAGGGGGTAATGAGCAGTTCTTC.

This clone was found once. This chain joins TRBV30 and TRBJ1-2; D remains ambiguous. Trimming removed 0 bases from V and 5 bases from J, with 4 bases in between. Looked up from germline, CDR1 is GTSNPN and CDR2 is SVGIG (reference sequence). The CDR3 covers 11 residues. DNA for the CDR3: TGTGCCTGGAGTGTTCAGTATGGCTACACCTTC. Protein: CAWSVQYGYTF.

The gene calls are TRBV6-2 or TRBV6-3 and TRBJ2-2, with D hard to call. The V end was cut by 2 bases, the J end by 3 bases, with 7 bases between. The V gene's germline CDR1 is MNHEY and CDR2 SVGEGT. CDR3 size: 14 residues. The DNA of the CDR3 is TGTGCCAGCAGTTACGAGTTTGACACCGGGGAGCTGTTTTTT. This translates into CASSYEFDTGELFF.

For the CDR3, the DNA is TGTGCCAGTAGTATATTCAGCGGGAGTGCCTATACGCAGTATTTT. The encoded protein is CASSIFSGSAYTQYF. The chain has TRBV19 and TRBJ2-3, with 8 bases matching TRBD2. The CDR3 is 15 amino acids. Germline-derived CDR1 and CDR2 are LNHDA and SQIVND (reference sequence). J gave up 7 bases and V 2 bases, and 8 bases lay outside the gene matches. Looking up the rest from reference TRBV19 and TRBJ2-3 gives the full variable domain: DGGITQSPKYLFRKEGQNVTLSCEQNLNHDAMYWYRQDPGQGLRLIYYSQIVNDFQKGDIAEGYSVSREKKESFPLTVTSAQKNPTAFYLCASSIFSGSAYTQYFGPGTRLTVL.

This rearrangement joins TRBV4-1 to TRBJ1-1; no clear D. The germline V gene encodes CDR1 MGHRA and CDR2 YSYEKL. CDR3 length: 16 amino acids. The V end lost 0 bases, the J end lost 0 bases, and 11 bases lay between the germline ends. CDR3 sequence: CASSQDFGVLNTEAFF. CDR3 sequence (DNA): TGCGCCAGCAGCCAAGATTTCGGGGTTTTGAACACTGAAGCTTTCTTT.

This clone was seen just once. This sequence joins TRBV21-1 and TRBJ2-5; the table names TRBD1, a call not compared with the DNA. TRBV21-1 is listed as a pseudogene. The CDR3 length is 20 residues. The CDR3 is CASSRAHPGTGGSQQETQYF. The CDR3 DNA reads as TGTGCCAGCAGCAGGGCACACCCCGGGACAGGGGGCTCTCAACAAGAGACCCAGTACTTC.

The rearrangement joins TRBV7-3 to TRBJ2-1, with 9 bases matching TRBD2. This CDR3 has 16 residues. From germline, CDR1 is SGHTA and CDR2 FQGTGA. Trimming at V came to 0 bases and at J to 7 bases, leaving 7 bases not matched to a gene. CDR3: CASSLTPGTSLNEQFF. CDR3 nucleotide sequence: TGTGCCAGCAGCTTAACCCCCGGGACTAGCCTTAATGAGCAGTTCTTC.

The J gene is TRBJ1-1, the V gene TRBV29-1; tentative D call: TRBD1 (5 bases). Trimming stripped 6 bases from V and 8 bases from J, with 16 bases between. Per germline, CDR1 SQVTM and CDR2 ANQGSEA. The CDR3 length is 12 residues. CDR3 in amino acids: CSVGRGVSEAFF. Here the CDR3 DNA reads TGCAGCGTGGGACGGGGGGTCTCGGAAGCTTTCTTT.